The TCR beta chain under discussion was sequenced for a study of shared clonotypes between healthy human individuals. Study-wide findings and caveats: Rarefaction curves obtained for sorted subsets showed sequencing incomplete despite large depth.

The V end lost 4 bases, the J end lost 0 bases, and 13 bases lay between the germline ends. Germline lookup yields CDR1 GTSNPN and CDR2 SVGIG (reference sequence). The CDR3 is made up of 15 amino acids. Regarding this clone: What it binds is unknown.

Deep-level assay runs were performed. This table comes from immunoSEQ multiplex PCR, and its TCRdb copy is limited to in-frame clones, with some not included. The repertoire holds under 2,500,000 clones, with approximately 96% as singletons. The sample was naive CD4+ T cells sorted from blood. The subset: CD45RA+ positively selected. V is TRBV30 and J is TRBJ1-5, with D hard to call. The clonotype comes from a man aged 18 to 29 in good health. In DNA, the CDR3 is TGTGCCTGGACCGAACAAATAGGTAGCAATCAGCCCCAGCATTTT. It translates to CAWTEQIGSNQPQHF. Looking up the rest from reference TRBV30 and TRBJ1-5 gives the full variable domain: SQTIHQWPATLVQPVGSPLSLECTVEGTSNPNLYWYRQAAGRGLQLLFYSVGIGQISSEVPQNLSASRPQDRQFILSSKKLLLSDSGFYLCAWTEQIGSNQPQHFGDGTRLSIL.